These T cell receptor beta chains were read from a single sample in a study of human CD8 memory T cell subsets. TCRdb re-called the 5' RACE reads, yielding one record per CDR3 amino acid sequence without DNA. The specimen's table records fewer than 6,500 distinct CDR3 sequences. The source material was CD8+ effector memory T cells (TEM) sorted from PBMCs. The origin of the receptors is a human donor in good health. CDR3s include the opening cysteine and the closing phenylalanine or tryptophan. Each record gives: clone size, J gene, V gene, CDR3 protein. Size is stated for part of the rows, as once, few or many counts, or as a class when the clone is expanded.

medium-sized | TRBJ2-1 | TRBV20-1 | CSARDPTSGVYNEQFF
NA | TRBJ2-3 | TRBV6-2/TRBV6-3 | CASSYPPRLTDTQYF
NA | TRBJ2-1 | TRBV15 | CATSSDEPLQQFF
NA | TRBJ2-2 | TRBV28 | CASSLSDRGTTNTGELFF
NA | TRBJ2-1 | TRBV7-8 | CASSGDRHAYNEQFF
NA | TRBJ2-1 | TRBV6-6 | CASSSLNPNEQFF
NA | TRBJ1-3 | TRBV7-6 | CASSFSPAREGNTIYF
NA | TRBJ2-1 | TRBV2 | CASSEGGEQFF
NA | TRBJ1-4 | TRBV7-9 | CATTQGTGERLFF
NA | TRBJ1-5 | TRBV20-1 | CSAPLPGDNQPQHF
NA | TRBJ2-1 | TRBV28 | CASSTTRGGHNEQFF
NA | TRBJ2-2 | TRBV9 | CASSAEWIGELFF
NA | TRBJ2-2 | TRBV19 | CASSIHRGQGNTGELFF
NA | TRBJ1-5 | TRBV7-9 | CASSLRQLNQPQHF
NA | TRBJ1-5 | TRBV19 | CASSIDEDRVTDQPQHF
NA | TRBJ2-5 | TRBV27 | CASREHLYQETQYF
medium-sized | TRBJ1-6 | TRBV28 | CASSTGTGDNSPLHF
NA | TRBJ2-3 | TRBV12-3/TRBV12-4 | CASSFTPTDTQYF
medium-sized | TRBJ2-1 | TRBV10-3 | CAIAIDGTPYNEQFF
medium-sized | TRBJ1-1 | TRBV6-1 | CASTPEGVTGTEAFF
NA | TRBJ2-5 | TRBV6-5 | CASSHRLAPQETQYF
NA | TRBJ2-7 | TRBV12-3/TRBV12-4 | CASSTLAGGPYEQYF
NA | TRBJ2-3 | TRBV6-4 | CASSATGDGGTDTQYF
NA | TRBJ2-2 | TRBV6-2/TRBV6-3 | CASTVSRDSEYRPNTGELFF
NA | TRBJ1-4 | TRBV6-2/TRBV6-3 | CASLRDEKLFF
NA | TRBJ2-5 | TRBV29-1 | CSVEDRFPGIGKTQYF
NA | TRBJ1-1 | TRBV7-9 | CASSETAGRTEAFF
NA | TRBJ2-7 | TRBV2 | CASSGSTGYEQYF
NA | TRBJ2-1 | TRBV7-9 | CASSLTRGGRYEQFF
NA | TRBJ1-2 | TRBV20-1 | CSASWRVPYGYTF
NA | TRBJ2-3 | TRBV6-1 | CASSELVGGTDTQYF
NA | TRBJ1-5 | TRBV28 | CASSLFREGQPQHF
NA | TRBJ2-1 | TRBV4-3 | CASSQGGTRYNEQFF
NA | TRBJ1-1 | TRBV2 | CASSIQQGVNTEAFF
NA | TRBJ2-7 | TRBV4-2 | CASSQADRDGTYEQYF
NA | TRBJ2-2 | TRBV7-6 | CASSLGHSGTATGELFF
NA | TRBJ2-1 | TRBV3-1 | CASQGRGARGEQFF